The next 9 T cell receptor beta chains were all read from a single sample in a study of cytomegalovirus exposure and HLA in healthy donors. The PCR contained 60 Vbeta and 13 Jbeta primers. TCRdb's table, derived via immunoSEQ multiplex PCR, lists solely in-frame clones and lacks some. The data show some 240,000 clones, with over 90% seen just once and about 1.7% held by the top ten. The specimen sequenced was PBMCs. The receptors derive from a girl aged 2 to 9 in good health and CMV-seronegative.

The rearrangement links TRBV27 to TRBJ2-1, with TRBD2 matching over 7 bases. This CDR3 region has 15 residues. V lost 5 bases, J lost 2 bases, and 6 bases stayed unmatched. Germline V gene sequence: CDR1 MNHEY, CDR2 SMNVEV (reference sequence). CDR3 region: CASSPRGVTYNEQFF. CDR3 sequence (DNA): TGTGCCAGCAGTCCCCGGGGGGTGACCTACAATGAGCAGTTCTTC.

The rearrangement uses TRBV19 and TRBJ2-5; 13 bases align to TRBD2. The germline V gene encodes CDR1 LNHDA and CDR2 SQIVND (reference sequence). The junction had 14 bases not matched to a gene; V was cut back by 4 bases and J by 3 bases. CDR3 length equals 19 residues. The CDR3 sequence is CASSTHLGGLAGEKETQYF. The CDR3 DNA reads as TGTGCCAGTAGTACCCACTTAGGAGGACTAGCGGGAGAGAAAGAGACCCAGTACTTC.

The rearrangement links TRBV7-6 to TRBJ2-1; 7 bases agree with TRBD1. The CDR3 loop spans 15 amino acids. With V trimmed by 1 base and J by 2 bases, 2 bases remained unmatched. Germline V CDR1 and CDR2: SGHVS, FNYEAQ. The CDR3, as DNA: TGTGCCAGCAGCTTAGGGGACAGCCCCTACAATGAGCAGTTCTTC. Translated, it gives CASSLGDSPYNEQFF.

V usage is TRBV5-6 and J usage is TRBJ2-7; TRBD1 might be the D (6 bases). The CDR3 length is 14 residues. V was shortened by 2 bases and J by 5 bases, with 14 bases between the two germline ends. Germline CDR1 SGHDT, CDR2 YYEEEE. The DNA of the CDR3 is TGTGCCAGCAGCTTCTGGCAGGGGAACCACGAGCAGTACTTC. It translates to CASSFWQGNHEQYF. The full variable domain, completed using reference TRBV5-6 and TRBJ2-7, is DAGVTQSPTHLIKTRGQQVTLRCSPKSGHDTVSWYQQALGQGPQFIFQYYEEEERQRGNFPDRFSGHQFPNYSSELNVNALLLGDSALYLCASSFWQGNHEQYFGPGTRLTVT.

V is TRBV19 and J is TRBJ1-2; no clear D. Germline V gene lookup returns CDR1 LNHDA and CDR2 SQIVND (reference sequence). V was shortened by 3 bases and J by 0 bases, with 5 bases between the two germline ends. CDR3 length: 13 amino acids. CDR3 loop: CASSIRANYGYTF. CDR3 coding DNA: TGTGCCAGTAGTATTCGGGCTAACTATGGCTACACCTTC.

This chain joins TRBV25-1 and TRBJ1-1; tentatively, D is TRBD1 (5 bases). This CDR3 comprises 16 residues. The ends were cut back, 0 bases at V and 4 bases at J, with 15 bases in the middle. CDR1 is MGHDK and CDR2 is SYGVNS in the germline V gene. The CDR3 protein is CASSEYADIRGTEAFF. The CDR3 DNA follows: TGTGCCAGCAGTGAATACGCTGACATTAGGGGCACTGAAGCTTTCTTT.

The chain carries TRBV18 and TRBJ2-3; D unclear. The CDR3 has 14 amino acids. V was cut by 0 bases and J by 4 bases, with 8 bases left in between. Per germline, CDR1 KGHSH and CDR2 LQKENI. CDR3 loop: CASSPPSSADTQYF. The CDR3 DNA reads as TGTGCCAGCTCACCACCTAGTTCCGCAGATACGCAGTATTTT.

This chain links TRBV7-8 with TRBJ2-3; D is perhaps TRBD2 (5 bases). Germline V lookup: CDR1 SGHVS, CDR2 FQNEAQ. This CDR3 is built from 17 residues. Trimming stripped 1 base from V and 1 base from J, with 15 bases between. DNA of the CDR3: TGTGCCAGCAGCTTAGGGAGACTTCTAGCTGGCACAGATACGCAGTATTTT. Translating it yields CASSLGRLLAGTDTQYF. Using reference TRBV7-8 and TRBJ2-3 for the parts outside the CDR3, the full variable domain is GAGVSQSPRYKVAKRGQDVALRCDPISGHVSLFWYQQALGQGPEFLTYFQNEAQLDKSGLPSDRFFAERPEGSVSTLKIQRTQQEDSAVYLCASSLGRLLAGTDTQYFGPGTRLTVL.

The chain couples TRBV2 to TRBJ1-5; 10 positions agree with TRBD1. The junction had 8 bases not matched to a gene; V was cut back by 6 bases and J by 6 bases. The germline V gene encodes CDR1 SNHLY and CDR2 FYNNEI. The CDR3 is 15 residues long. The CDR3, as DNA: TGTGCCAGCAGACGGACAGGGGGGCTAAGTCAGCCCCAGCATTTT. This codes for CASRRTGGLSQPQHF.